This T cell receptor (beta chain) was captured by sequencing in a study of CD8 T cells in ankylosing spondylitis. V lost 6 bases and J 0 bases, leaving 15 bases between the germline ends. This CDR3 has 14 amino acids. Germline V gene lookup returns CDR1 DFQATT and CDR2 SNEGSKA (reference sequence). Many counts were recorded for this clonotype. TCRdb reprocessed the 5' RACE reads via MiXCR and lists one record per CDR3 protein. The sample carries roughly 250,000 distinct CDR3 sequences, 10% to 13% recorded once. J is TRBJ2-7 and V is TRBV20-1; possible D gene TRBD2, 5 bases. Sequenced input: blood, either unsorted or a sorted T cell fraction (not recorded which). The TCR was taken from a male donor with ankylosing spondylitis or in good health (not recorded which). The CDR3 coding sequence is TGCAGTGCCACCCAATGGGAGCACTCCTACGAGCAGTACTTC. Its protein is CSATQWEHSYEQYF.